This T cell receptor (beta chain) was retrieved from a study of T-cell memory formation after mild COVID-19. Whole-study results and caveats: The second-wave clones peaking on day 37 were not confirmed as SARS-CoV-2-specific. The study detected some responding clones in pre-infection memory, suggesting cross-reactive memory joined.

Remarks on this clonotype: The target antigen is unknown.

After 5'RACE with constant-segment primers, TCR alpha and TCR beta cDNA libraries carrying sample barcodes and UMIs were obtained. TCRdb passed the 5' RACE reads through MiXCR, listing each CDR3 protein once. The table has about 210,000 distinct CDR3 sequences, approximately 30% seen once. Specimen: PBMCs or a T cell subset sorted from them (not recorded which). This clonotype was sampled from an adult woman who had mild COVID-19 (a few samples of this study predate the infection). Cell type and time point are not known.

The CDR3 DNA sequence: TGTGCCAGCAGCAAGGACAGGGGTACTCAGCCCCAGCATTTT. This sequence encodes CASSKDRGTQPQHF. This sequence joins TRBV5-6 and TRBJ1-5, with TRBD1 matching 9 bases. Per the germline V gene, CDR1 is SGHDT and CDR2 is YYEEEE. V was pared by 4 bases and J by 6 bases, with 5 bases of the junction left unmatched. CDR3 length: 14 residues. Based on the CDR3 plus reference TRBV5-6 and TRBJ1-5, the full variable domain is DAGVTQSPTHLIKTRGQQVTLRCSPKSGHDTVSWYQQALGQGPQFIFQYYEEEERQRGNFPDRFSGHQFPNYSSELNVNALLLGDSALYLCASSKDRGTQPQHFGDGTRLSIL.